This is a list of T cell receptor beta chains from one sample in a study of technical replicates of blood from a handful of donors. Sequencing was performed with immunoSEQ multiplex PCR; in TCRdb, only in-frame clones are kept and a portion is missing. The sample holds roughly 9,900 clones, 94% seen once. The sample consisted of PBMCs. The receptors come from a human donor in good health. CDR3s include the opening cysteine and the closing phenylalanine or tryptophan. The order of the fields is clone size, J gene, V gene, D gene, CDR3 DNA, CDR3 protein. The D gene is left open where the match is weak. Clone size appears in some rows only: once, few, many, or a class for an expanded clone.

.,TRBJ2-1,TRBV9,TRBD1,TGTGCCAGCGGACAGGGGGGTGTCTTGACCTACAATGAGCAGTTCTTC,CASGQGGVLTYNEQFF
.,TRBJ2-1,TRBV20-1,TRBD2,TGCAGTGCTTCGGGACTAGCGGGTCAGTTCTTC,CSASGLAGQFF
.,TRBJ1-2,TRBV28,.,TGTGCCAGCAGGCGGAAGGGGAACTATGGCTACACCTTC,CASRRKGNYGYTF
.,TRBJ1-2,TRBV27,TRBD1,TGTGCCAGCAGTTCCCTCCCGACAGGGCCTCGTAGTTATGGCTACACCTTC,CASSSLPTGPRSYGYTF
few,TRBJ1-5,TRBV10-2,.,TGCGCCAGCAGTATGGGGGGGGATCAGCCCCAGCATTTT,CASSMGGDQPQHF
.,TRBJ2-3,TRBV11-3,.,TGTGCCAGCAGCTTAGGCTCGCGCAGGTCTAGCACAGATACGCAGTATTTT,CASSLGSRRSSTDTQYF
.,TRBJ2-6,TRBV5-8,.,TGTGCCAGCAGCTGGACTTCTGGGGCCAACGTCCTGACTTTC,CASSWTSGANVLTF
once,TRBJ2-1,TRBV5-6,.,TGTGCCAGCAGCTCTGGTAGCGGACTCTCCTACAATGAGCAGTTCTTC,CASSSGSGLSYNEQFF
.,TRBJ2-7,TRBV2,TRBD2,TGTGCCAGCAAGCGGGAGATGGGGGGTGAGCAGTACTTC,CASKREMGGEQYF
.,TRBJ2-5,TRBV2,TRBD1,TGTGCCAGCAGCTCATCCCGGGACAGCACAGAAGAGACCCAGTACTTC,CASSSSRDSTEETQYF
.,TRBJ2-7,TRBV23-1,TRBD2,TGCGCCAGCTCGACTAGCGGGAGGGCATTTCACCGGAACGAGCAGTACTTC,CASSTSGRAFHRNEQYF
.,TRBJ2-1,TRBV29-1,TRBD1,TGCAGCTTAAGAGACAGGGGAGCGCAGTTCTTC,CSLRDRGAQFF
.,TRBJ2-4,TRBV6-1,.,TGTGCCAGCAGTGACGCGACAGCCCCCATAGCCAAAAACATTCAGTACTTC,CASSDATAPIAKNIQYF
.,TRBJ2-3,TRBV5-1,TRBD2,TGCGCCAGTCGACTAGCGGGAAGCACAGATACGCAGTATTTT,CASRLAGSTDTQYF
.,TRBJ2-5,TRBV7-8,TRBD2,TGTGCCAGCAGCTTAGCGGGACTAGCGGGAGTACAAGAGACCCAGTACTTC,CASSLAGLAGVQETQYF
.,TRBJ1-1,TRBV2,TRBD1,TGTGCCAGCAGTGAAGACAGGGGGAAGAACACTGAAGCTTTCTTT,CASSEDRGKNTEAFF
.,TRBJ2-5,TRBV10-2,.,TGCGCCAGCACCAAACAGGGCTTTGAAGAGACCCAGTACTTC,CASTKQGFEETQYF
.,TRBJ2-3,TRBV7-9,TRBD1,TGTGCCAGCAGCTTAGGGACAGGGGATACAGATACGCAGTATTTT,CASSLGTGDTDTQYF
.,TRBJ2-7,TRBV6-5,.,TGTGCCAGCAGACCCCCGGGTGTCGAGCAGTACTTC,CASRPPGVEQYF
.,TRBJ2-1,TRBV13,TRBD1,TGTGCCAGCAGCTTAAGACAGGGGAAGGGTGAGCAGTTCTTC,CASSLRQGKGEQFF
.,TRBJ2-7,TRBV6-1,.,TGTGCCAGCAGCTGGGGACTCGCCTACGAGCAGTACTTC,CASSWGLAYEQYF
.,TRBJ2-7,TRBV5-8,.,TGTGCCAGCAGCTTGCAGGGCCGGTACTTC,CASSLQGRYF
once,TRBJ2-1,TRBV6-5,TRBD2,TGTGCCAGCAGAGAACGGGAGGTCAATGAGCAGTTCTTC,CASREREVNEQFF
.,TRBJ2-2,TRBV11-2,.,TGTGCCAGCAGCCCTGCAGGTCTGAACACCGGGGAGCTGTTTTTT,CASSPAGLNTGELFF
once,TRBJ1-2,TRBV5-1,TRBD1,TGCGCCAGCAGCTTGGCCGGTACAGGGGGAACTAGTGGCTACACCTTC,CASSLAGTGGTSGYTF
.,TRBJ2-4,TRBV19,TRBD2,TGTGCAGTCGGGACTAGCGGGAGGGGGAACATTCAGTACTTC,CAVGTSGRGNIQYF
.,TRBJ2-5,TRBV13,TRBD1,TGTGCCAGCAGCCGTAAACAGGGGGCATGGACCCAGTACTTC,CASSRKQGAWTQYF
.,TRBJ2-7,TRBV6-1,.,TGTGCCAGCAGTGAACCAGGGGACTACGAGCAGTACTTC,CASSEPGDYEQYF
.,TRBJ2-1,TRBV27,TRBD2,TGTGCCAGCAGTTTCGGACTAGCGGGAGCAGAGAGTGAGCAGTTCTTC,CASSFGLAGAESEQFF
.,TRBJ2-1,TRBV7-2,.,TGTGCCAGCAGCCAGGTAGAGGGCAATGAGCAGTTCTTC,CASSQVEGNEQFF
.,TRBJ1-2,TRBV7-8,.,TGTGCCAGCAGCTTAGGTTCGTCCGGGGTCTATGGCTACACCTTC,CASSLGSSGVYGYTF
.,TRBJ2-1,TRBV5-1,.,TGCGCCAGCAGCTTGGGTGGCGGCGGGCACAATGAGCAGTTCTTC,CASSLGGGGHNEQFF
.,TRBJ2-7,TRBV2,.,TGTGCCAGGTCCGGCGAGGGTCGACCCGAGCAGTACTTC,CARSGEGRPEQYF
.,TRBJ1-4,TRBV7-2,.,TGTGCCAGCAGCTTAGAGGTGTTTTGGGGACTAAATGAAAAACTGTTTTTT,CASSLEVFWGLNEKLFF
.,TRBJ2-2,TRBV6-5,TRBD2,TGTGCCAGCAGCCAGCGGGAGGGGAACACCGGGGAGCTGTTTTTT,CASSQREGNTGELFF
few,TRBJ1-1,TRBV29-1,.,TGCAGCGTCGCCTTTCCCAGAGCGCTCTTT,CSVAFPRALF
once,TRBJ2-7,TRBV29-1,TRBD1,TGCAGCGGCGGCACCGGGACAGGGGGCGAGCAGTACTTC,CSGGTGTGGEQYF
.,TRBJ2-7,TRBV6-5,TRBD1,TGTGCCAGCAGTTCGTCCCCGGGACAGGGTCAGCAGTACTTC,CASSSSPGQGQQYF
.,TRBJ2-2,TRBV21-1,.,TGTGCCAGCAAGAGCAGGGGACTAGCGGGAGGGCCCAGGACCGGGGAGCTGTTTTTT,CASKSRGLAGGPRTGELFF
.,TRBJ1-2,TRBV19,TRBD1,TGTGCCAGTAGTATCTCGTCCCAGACAGGGGGATATGGCTACACCTTC,CASSISSQTGGYGYTF
.,TRBJ1-2,TRBV7-2,TRBD1,TGTGCCAGCAGTGCCTGGGACAGGGGGCGAGAGGTAGCCTTC,CASSAWDRGREVAF
once,TRBJ2-7,TRBV27,.,TGTGCCAGCAGTCTCCACAGCCGATCCTACGAGCAGTACTTC,CASSLHSRSYEQYF
.,TRBJ1-4,TRBV4-1,.,TGCGCCAGCAGCCAAGATTGGAGTGAAAAACTGTTTTTT,CASSQDWSEKLFF
.,TRBJ2-1,TRBV5-1,TRBD2,TGCGCCAGCAGCTTGGCCGGGGGACTAGCGAGCAATGAGCAGTTCTTC,CASSLAGGLASNEQFF
.,TRBJ2-2,TRBV2,.,TGTGCCAGCAGCGGTTCGAGCACCGGGGAGCTGTTTTTT,CASSGSSTGELFF
.,TRBJ1-2,TRBV6-1,TRBD1,TGTGCCAGCAGTGAAAGCGACAGGGACTATGGCTACACCTTC,CASSESDRDYGYTF
.,TRBJ2-1,TRBV27,TRBD2,TGTGCCAGCAGTTTTGGCGGGAGTACCTACAATGAGCAGTTCTTC,CASSFGGSTYNEQFF
.,TRBJ2-7,TRBV18,TRBD2,TGTGCCAGCTCCTTCAGCGGGAGGGCCGCCGAGCAGTACTTC,CASSFSGRAAEQYF
.,TRBJ2-7,TRBV5-8,TRBD1,TGTGCCAGCAGCTTGGGGGGGACAGGGCTCCGGCAGCAGTACTTC,CASSLGGTGLRQQYF
few,TRBJ2-1,TRBV5-1,TRBD1,TGCGCCAGCACTGCACAGGGGGCGGACAATGAGCAGTTCTTC,CASTAQGADNEQFF
.,TRBJ2-7,TRBV5-1,.,TGCGCCAGCAGCTTGGCCTGGGGAGCATTTACCTCCGGGACTGGTACCTACGAGCAGTACTTC,CASSLAWGAFTSGTGTYEQYF
.,TRBJ2-5,TRBV5-1,TRBD2,TGCGCCAGCAGCTTGCTGGGGGGGACCCAAGAGACCCAGTACTTC,CASSLLGGTQETQYF
.,TRBJ1-2,TRBV6-6,TRBD1,TGTGCCAGCAGTACCTCCGGACAGGGCTATGGCTACACCTTC,CASSTSGQGYGYTF
.,TRBJ2-6,TRBV5-1,.,TGCGCCAGCAGCCCCCTTGTGAGCTCTGGGGCCAACGTCCTGACTTTC,CASSPLVSSGANVLTF
.,TRBJ2-1,TRBV19,TRBD2,TGTGCCAGTAGTACGATAACTAGCGGTTACAATGAGCAGTTCTTC,CASSTITSGYNEQFF
.,TRBJ2-7,TRBV30,.,TGTGCCTCTAAGGACAGATTCTCCTACGAGCAGTACTTC,CASKDRFSYEQYF
once,TRBJ2-3,TRBV5-1,.,TGCGCCAGCACCAACACAGATACGCAGTATTTT,CASTNTDTQYF
.,TRBJ2-5,TRBV5-8,.,TGTGCCAGCAGGTCCGCGGGGCCGGGGGCCCAGTACTTC,CASRSAGPGAQYF